This T cell receptor (beta chain) comes out of a study of cytomegalovirus exposure and HLA in healthy donors. General study findings and limits: The study recorded 150 to 200 TCR beta chains that were cytomegalovirus-associated. Testing in vitro showed a few CMV-associated chains specific for CMV antigens. The tendency of first-cohort TCR clusters to co-occur in the 95 to 150 validation repertoires was the finding of a later analysis. Most TCR sequences were seen very rarely across donors, but some public TCRs occurred in many.

On this clone itself: The antigen remains undetermined.

Some clones are missing from TCRdb's copy, which holds only in-frame ones; the method was immunoSEQ multiplex PCR. This table holds 150,000 to 180,000 clones, around 88% found once. This CDR3 region has 14 residues. After removal of 5 bases from V and 8 bases from J, the junction contained 10 bases not matched to a gene. Germline loops: CDR1 SGHTA, CDR2 FQGNSA. Sequencing was carried out using PBMCs. The rearrangement uses TRBV7-2 and TRBJ1-2, with 8 bases matching TRBD1. The TCR originated in a man between 18 and 35 years old in good health and CMV-seropositive. CDR3 protein: CASSNRGSSRGYTF. The CDR3 bases are TGTGCCAGCAGCAACAGGGGGTCTAGTCGAGGCTACACCTTC.